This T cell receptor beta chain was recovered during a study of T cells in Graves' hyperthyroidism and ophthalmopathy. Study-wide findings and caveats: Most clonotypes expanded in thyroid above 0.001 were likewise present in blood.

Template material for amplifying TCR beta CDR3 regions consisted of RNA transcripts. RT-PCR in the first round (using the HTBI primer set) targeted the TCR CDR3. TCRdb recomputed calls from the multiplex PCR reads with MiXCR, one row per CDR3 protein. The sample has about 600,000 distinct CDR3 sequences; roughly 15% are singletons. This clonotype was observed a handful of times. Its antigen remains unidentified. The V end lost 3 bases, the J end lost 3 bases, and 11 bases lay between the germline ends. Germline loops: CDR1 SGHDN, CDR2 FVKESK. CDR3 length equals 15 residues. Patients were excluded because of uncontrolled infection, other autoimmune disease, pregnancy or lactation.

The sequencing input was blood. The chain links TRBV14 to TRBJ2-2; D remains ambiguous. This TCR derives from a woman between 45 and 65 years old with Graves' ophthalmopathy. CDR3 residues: CASSHGQFDTGELFF. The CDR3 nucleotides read TGTGCCAGCAGCCACGGGCAATTCGACACCGGGGAGCTGTTTTTT.